The sequence of this T cell receptor beta chain was determined in a study of blood T cells in healthy people across ages. Notes on the study in general: With unsorted PBMCs, a conclusive comparison of naive versus antigen-experienced cells was not possible.

Next came a second PCR, run for about 7 to 11 cycles, which used a sample-barcoded 5' primer along with a J-beta primer mix. A single record per CDR3 protein comes from TCRdb applying MiXCR to the 5' RACE reads. Altogether approximately 680,000 distinct CDR3 sequences are present, less than 40% being singletons, with the ten largest covering less than 20%. The germline V gene encodes CDR1 DFQATT and CDR2 SNEGSKA (reference sequence). V lost 4 bases and J 7 bases, leaving 14 bases between the germline ends. The CDR3 covers 14 residues. This clonotype has only a few counts. Its target is unknown. The sample comprised blood. This TCR came from a woman older than 75 in good health. The chain couples TRBV20-1 to TRBJ1-6, with D possibly TRBD1 on 5 matching bases. The CDR3 nucleotides read TGCAGTGCTAAACCCTCGGGGGGGAATTCACCCCTCCACTTT. It codes for CSAKPSGGNSPLHF.